This TCR beta chain was recorded in a study of blood T cells in healthy people across ages. Healthy individuals of Caucasian origin from Russia, aged 6 to 90, served as donors. Study-wide points: Unsorted PBMCs ruled out conclusive naive versus antigen-experienced comparison. Donors of long life had a larger count of naive CD4+ cells and greater diversity than aged donors. Age showed a roughly linear inverse relationship with TCR beta diversity per million T cells.

This clonotype was observed a few times. Its cognate antigen is unknown. The trim removed 4 bases at V and 6 bases at J, leaving 2 bases unmatched. From germline, CDR1 is SGHRS and CDR2 YFSETQ. This CDR3 region has 13 residues. A sample-barcoded 5' primer and a J-beta primer mix were used in a second PCR of roughly 6 to 11 cycles. TCRdb reprocessed the 5' RACE reads via MiXCR and lists one record per CDR3 protein. There are about 670,000 distinct CDR3 sequences in the sample; roughly half occur only once, and about 14% lies in the top ten. This sequence joins TRBV5-1 and TRBJ2-1; TRBD2 agrees at 9 bases. Sequencing input: blood. The TCR comes from a woman older than 75 in good health. CDR3 in DNA: TGCGCCAGCAGCGCGACTAGCGGCAATGAGCAGTTCTTC. This encodes CASSATSGNEQFF. The whole variable domain, remainder taken from reference TRBV5-1 and TRBJ2-1, is KAGVTQTPRYLIKTRGQQVTLSCSPISGHRSVSWYQQTPGQGLQFLFEYFSETQRNKGNFPGRFSGRQFSNSRSEMNVSTLELGDSALYLCASSATSGNEQFFGPGTRLTVL.